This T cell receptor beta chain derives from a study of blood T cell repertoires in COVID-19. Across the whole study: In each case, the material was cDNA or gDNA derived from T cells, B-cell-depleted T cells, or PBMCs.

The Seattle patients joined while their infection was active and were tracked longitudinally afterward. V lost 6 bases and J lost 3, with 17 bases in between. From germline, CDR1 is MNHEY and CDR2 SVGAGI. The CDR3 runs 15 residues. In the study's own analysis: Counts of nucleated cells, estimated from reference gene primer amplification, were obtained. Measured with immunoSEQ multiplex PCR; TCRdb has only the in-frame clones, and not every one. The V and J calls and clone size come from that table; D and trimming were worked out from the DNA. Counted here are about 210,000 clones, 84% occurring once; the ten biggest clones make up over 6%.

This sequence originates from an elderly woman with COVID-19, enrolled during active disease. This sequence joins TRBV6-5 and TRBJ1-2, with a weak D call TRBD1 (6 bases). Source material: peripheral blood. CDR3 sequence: CASRSRQVFHYGYTF. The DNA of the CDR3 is TGTGCCAGCAGAAGCAGACAGGTTTTTCACTATGGCTACACCTTC.